This TCR beta chain was captured by sequencing in a study of read filtering for tumor transcriptome and immune sequencing. For the study at large: DNase treatment preceded whole-transcriptome library preparation. Broader study findings: Compared with RNA-seq, IR-seq gave much higher clonotype depth and reliability. Dropping single-read clonotypes raised IR-seq and RNA-seq shared-clonotype correlation.

Molecular barcoded adaptors covering alpha/delta and beta/gamma chains were used on roughly 400 ng RNA. From the reads, TCRdb called clonotypes with MiXCR, one entry per CDR3 protein. This table holds 75,000 to 95,000 distinct CDR3 sequences, roughly 12% found once. Sampling of bone marrow took place during active disease in every patient. The CDR3 is made up of 13 amino acids. With 6 bases clipped from V and 6 bases from J, the junction kept 8 bases outside the gene matches. The germline CDR1 and CDR2 sequences are SQVTM and ANQGSEA. This clonotype was found a few times. Antigen unknown. The receptor's source is a donor at least 40 years old with multiple myeloma. The V call is TRBV29-1, the J call TRBJ2-3, with TRBD1 identical over 8 bases. Source material: a population of CD138-negative cells sorted from bone marrow. The CDR3 coding sequence is TGCAGCGTAGCAGGTCAGGGGGCGGATACGCAGTATTTT. Its translation is CSVAGQGADTQYF.